These 23 T cell receptor beta chains were all obtained from the same sample, sequenced in a study of beta chain features in type 1 diabetes. All of the isolated RNA was reverse transcribed, so expressed TCRB transcripts were sequenced. Sequencing used immunoSEQ multiplex PCR; TCRdb keeps in-frame clones, though not all of them. The data hold 250,000 to 400,000 clones, with 14% observed a single time. The sequenced sample was central memory CD4+ T cells from blood. These receptors originate from a man under 40 in good health.

This chain uses TRBV7-8 with TRBJ1-2; D call uncertain. The CDR3 has 15 amino acids. Trimming took off 3 bases at V and 1 base at J, with 12 bases between the two ends. CDR1 and CDR2 (germline): SGHVS, FQNEAQ. This chain's CDR3 is CASSFRRSLNYGYTF. The DNA of the CDR3 is TGTGCCAGCAGCTTCCGCAGGAGTCTTAACTATGGCTACACCTTC.

This clone was seen ten or more times. The chain recombines TRBV4-3 with TRBJ1-5, with D possibly matching TRBD1 (5 bases). This CDR3 has 15 amino acids. Germline values: CDR1 LGHNA, CDR2 YSLEER. The germline V and J ends were trimmed by 0 bases and 7 bases, with 13 bases remaining between them. The CDR3, as DNA: TGCGCCAGCAGCCAAGATTGGTCGAAGGGGCAGCCCCAGCATTTT. Protein: CASSQDWSKGQPQHF.

This clone showed up just a few times. The J gene is TRBJ2-3, the V gene TRBV6-5; TRBD2 matches at 14 bases. CDR1 MNHEY and CDR2 SVGAGI come from the germline V gene. The ends lost 4 bases at V and 7 bases at J; junction bases unmatched: 4. This CDR3 is built from 15 residues. The CDR3 here is CASSFGTSGSYTQYF. In DNA form, the CDR3 reads TGTGCCAGCAGTTTCGGGACTAGCGGGAGTTATACGCAGTATTTT.

The V and J genes are TRBV6-6 and TRBJ1-2, with TRBD1 matching over 10 bases. Trimming at V came to 6 bases and at J to 8 bases, leaving 9 bases not matched to a gene. Germline CDR1 is MNHNY and CDR2 is SVGAGI (reference sequence). The length of the CDR3 is 14 residues. The CDR3 loop is CASSRDRGSGGYTF. The CDR3 coding sequence is TGTGCCAGCAGCCGGGACAGGGGATCGGGCGGCTACACCTTC.

This clone was detected a few times. This sequence joins TRBV10-3 and TRBJ1-5; the match to TRBD1 covers 7 bases. J was trimmed by 11 bases and V by 2 bases; bases with no gene match: 12. Germline values: CDR1 ENHRY, CDR2 SYGVKD. The CDR3 totals 15 residues. DNA for the CDR3: TGTGCCATCAGTGAGGGTCAAAATCGACAGGGTGCCCAGCATTTT. Amino acid sequence: CAISEGQNRQGAQHF.

This rearrangement joins TRBV18 to TRBJ1-1, with D hard to call. The CDR3 length is 14 residues. Germline V lookup: CDR1 KGHSH, CDR2 LQKENI. Deletions cut 6 bases from V and 0 bases from J, with 11 bases between. The DNA for the CDR3 is TGTGCCAGCTCCCAAGGAGAGGTGAACACTGAAGCTTTCTTT. The encoded protein is CASSQGEVNTEAFF.

On this clone itself: Other DNA sequences in the same sample also yield this CDR3. The chain has TRBV9 and TRBJ1-1; maybe TRBD1 (6 bases). Deletions cut 2 bases from V and 5 bases from J, with 10 bases between. Germline CDR1 reads SGDLS; CDR2 reads YYNGEE. The CDR3 extends over 13 amino acids. CDR3 sequence reads: CASSVTGKTEAFF. CDR3 DNA sequence: TGTGCCAGCAGCGTTACAGGGAAAACTGAAGCTTTCTTT.

V gene TRBV2 combines with J gene TRBJ1-5; possibly TRBD1 for D (5 bases). CDR1 and CDR2 (germline): SNHLY, FYNNEI. This CDR3 region has 15 residues. The V gene lost 3 bases and the J gene lost 7 bases, with 16 bases spanning the gap. As DNA, the CDR3 is TGTGCCAGCAGTGAGGTGTGGGGCAACACGCAGCCCCAGCATTTT. It translates to CASSEVWGNTQPQHF. The variable domain in full, with the rest retrieved from reference TRBV2 and TRBJ1-5, is EPEVTQTPSHQVTQMGQEVILRCVPISNHLYFYWYRQILGQKVEFLVSFYNNEISEKSEIFDDQFSVERPDGSNFTLKIRSTKLEDSAMYFCASSEVWGNTQPQHFGDGTRLSIL.

There are many counts of this clone. V and J are TRBV4-3 and TRBJ2-2, with D perhaps matching TRBD1 or TRBD2 (5 bases each). The germline gives CDR1 LGHNA, CDR2 YSLEER. V lost 4 bases and J 2 bases, leaving 20 bases between the germline ends. This CDR3 region has 18 residues. The CDR3 loop reads CASSPASGRAFNTGELFF. The DNA of the CDR3 is TGCGCCAGCAGCCCCGCCTCGGGGCGAGCATTTAACACCGGGGAGCTGTTTTTT.

The gene calls are TRBV28 and TRBJ1-1; the D is unclear. The germline CDR1 and CDR2 sequences are MDHEN and SYDVKM. CDR3 length: 16 amino acids. Trimming removed 5 bases from V and 2 bases from J, with 18 bases in between. CDR3 DNA: TGTGCCAGCAGTCCACGGAGGGTGGCGGTTAACACTGAAGCTTTCTTT. It codes for CASSPRRVAVNTEAFF.

This clone occurred a few times. The rearrangement joins TRBV4-2 to TRBJ2-5; D not certain. CDR1 and CDR2 (germline): LGHNA, YNFKEQ. The CDR3 is 12 residues long. V dropped 5 bases and J dropped 3 bases, with 7 bases sitting between them. CDR3 sequence: CASSFIKETQYF. DNA of the CDR3: TGTGCCAGCAGCTTTATCAAAGAGACCCAGTACTTC.

This rearrangement joins TRBV7-2 to TRBJ2-5, with a tentative D call TRBD2 (6 bases). Germline-derived CDR1 and CDR2 are SGHTA and FQGNSA. This CDR3 comprises 13 residues. V was shortened by 4 bases and J by 7 bases, with 13 bases between the two germline ends. CDR3 loop: CASSYGTAGTQYF. Here the CDR3 DNA reads TGTGCCAGCAGCTACGGGACTGCGGGGACCCAGTACTTC.

This clone came up a few times. The rearrangement links TRBV10-2 to TRBJ1-5; D unresolved. The V and J ends lost 8 bases and 0 bases respectively, with 17 bases between them. The germline CDR1 and CDR2 sequences are WSHSY and SAAADI. The CDR3 loop spans 16 amino acids. The CDR3 DNA sequence: TGCGCCAGCCGAGGAATTGTTGGCGATAGCAATCAGCCCCAGCATTTT. It specifies CASRGIVGDSNQPQHF.

This rearrangement joins TRBV7-9 to TRBJ2-5, with no clear D. The CDR3 runs to 14 residues. Looked up from germline, CDR1 is SEHNR and CDR2 is FQNEAQ (reference sequence). Trimming took 3 bases from V and 3 from J, leaving 11 bases between them. CDR3 in amino acids: CASSFRATEETQYF. DNA of the CDR3: TGTGCCAGCAGCTTCCGGGCAACAGAAGAGACCCAGTACTTC.

This clone has more than one count but fewer than ten. The V call is TRBV10-3, the J call TRBJ1-2; D may be TRBD1 (6 bases). The V gene lost 3 bases and the J gene lost 4 bases, with 15 bases spanning the gap. Germline CDR1 and CDR2: ENHRY and SYGVKD. The CDR3 contains 15 residues. This chain's CDR3 is CAISDLLGGAYGYTF. CDR3 nucleotides: TGTGCCATCAGTGACCTCCTGGGGGGCGCCTATGGCTACACCTTC.

This clone was recorded only once. This rearrangement joins TRBV6-6 to TRBJ2-5; the match to TRBD1 covers 10 bases. CDR3 length equals 16 residues. The junction had 6 bases not matched to a gene; V was cut back by 0 bases and J by 5 bases. The germline gives CDR1 MNHNY, CDR2 SVGAGI (reference sequence). In DNA, the CDR3 is TGTGCCAGCAGTTACTCGGGACAGGGGAATACGGAGACCCAGTACTTC. This gives the protein CASSYSGQGNTETQYF.

The sample holds many counts of this clone. This chain uses TRBV2 with TRBJ2-5; 8 bases are shared with TRBD2. This CDR3 region has 14 residues. Germline-derived CDR1 and CDR2 are SNHLY and FYNNEI. The J segment lost 7 bases and the V segment lost 7 bases, leaving 11 bases of the junction unmatched. The CDR3 DNA is TGTGCCAGCAAGCGGACTAGCCAGTTGGGGACCCAGTACTTC. Encoded protein: CASKRTSQLGTQYF.

This clone has a handful of counts. The rearrangement links TRBV5-8 to TRBJ2-3; D unresolved. The V end was cut by 4 bases, the J end by 6 bases, with 9 bases between. Germline loops: CDR1 SGHTS, CDR2 YDEGEE. The CDR3 spans 12 residues. The CDR3 loop reads CASSLPPDTQYF. The CDR3 DNA reads as TGTGCCAGCAGCCTTCCCCCGGATACGCAGTATTTT.

This clone was counted a few times. The V and J genes are TRBV11-2 and TRBJ2-1, with D perhaps matching TRBD2 (5 bases). Trimming stripped 3 bases from V and 3 bases from J, with 6 bases between. The CDR3 has 13 residues. In germline, CDR1 is SGHAT, CDR2 FQNNGV. The CDR3 sequence: CASSLGVYNEQFF. The CDR3, as DNA: TGTGCCAGCAGCTTGGGAGTCTACAATGAGCAGTTCTTC.

This clone was observed a few times. The chain is built from TRBV20-1 and TRBJ2-3; D gene unclear. This CDR3 is 11 amino acids long. Germline CDR1 is DFQATT and CDR2 is SNEGSKA (reference sequence). The V end lost 3 bases, the J end lost 5 bases, and 6 bases lay between the germline ends. CDR3 nucleotides: TGCAGTGCTAGCTGGCTAGATACGCAGTATTTT. It yields the protein CSASWLDTQYF.

The rearrangement joins TRBV6-1 to TRBJ1-6, with D possibly being TRBD1 (5 bases). This CDR3 contains 16 residues. V was shortened by 0 bases and J by 9 bases, with 15 bases between the two germline ends. The germline CDR1 and CDR2 sequences are MNHNS and SASEGT. The chain's CDR3 is CASSEAGQGSSSPLHF. CDR3 nucleotide sequence: TGTGCCAGCAGTGAAGCGGGTCAGGGTTCGTCTTCACCCCTCCACTTT.

By share of the sample, this clone is medium-sized. The rearrangement links TRBV7-2 to TRBJ2-1; D call uncertain. CDR3 length: 11 amino acids. The V end was cut by 1 base, the J end by 7 bases, with 2 bases between. The germline CDR1 and CDR2 sequences are SGHTA and FQGNSA. The CDR3 nucleotides are TGTGCCAGCAGCTTAGTTAATGAGCAGTTCTTC. This codes for CASSLVNEQFF.

This clone was seen a few times. The rearrangement links TRBV19 to TRBJ1-1; 7 nucleotides line up with TRBD1. The J segment lost 5 bases and the V segment lost 7 bases, leaving 7 bases of the junction unmatched. CDR1 is LNHDA, CDR2 SQIVND, per germline (reference sequence). This CDR3 has 13 residues. DNA for the CDR3: TGTGCCAGTACCCCGACAGGGAGGACTGAAGCTTTCTTT. Its protein is CASTPTGRTEAFF.